A selection of T cell receptor beta chains follows, all from one sample in a study of blood T cell repertoires in COVID-19. Clones were sequenced by immunoSEQ multiplex PCR, and TCRdb holds only the in-frame ones, with some missing. This repertoire shows roughly 380,000 clones, roughly 87% found once; its top ten account for over 3.5%. Sequencing was performed on peripheral blood. The receptors were gathered from a woman in her fifties or sixties with COVID-19, enrolled during active disease. Each CDR3 is given with its conserved first and last residue. The D gene is left open where the match is weak. Not all rows give a size; the values are once, few, many and, for expanded clones, a class.

D: -
V: TRBV4-1
size: -
J: TRBJ1-5
CDR3: CASSQDRQQLYNQPQHF
DNA: TGCGCCAGCAGCCAAGATAGGCAACAGCTATACAATCAGCCCCAGCATTTT

D: TRBD1
V: TRBV4-1
size: -
J: TRBJ1-4
CDR3: CASSQPTGGITNEKLFF
DNA: TGCGCCAGCAGCCAACCAACAGGGGGCATAACTAATGAAAAACTGTTTTTT

D: -
V: TRBV19
size: -
J: TRBJ1-1
CDR3: CASSIRTASAEAFF
DNA: TGTGCCAGTAGTATCCGGACAGCAAGCGCTGAAGCTTTCTTT

D: TRBD1
V: TRBV7-9
size: -
J: TRBJ2-5
CDR3: CASSPGQGVETQYF
DNA: TGTGCCAGCTCCCCGGGACAGGGAGTAGAGACCCAGTACTTC

D: -
V: TRBV3-1/TRBV3-2
size: once
J: TRBJ1-3
CDR3: CASSQERRGNTIYF
DNA: TGTGCCAGCAGCCAAGAACGGAGAGGAAACACCATATATTTT

D: TRBD1
V: TRBV19
size: -
J: TRBJ1-6
CDR3: CASSTTGGLSPLHF
DNA: TGTGCCAGTAGTACGACAGGGGGCTTGTCACCCCTCCACTTT

D: -
V: TRBV20-1
size: -
J: TRBJ1-2
CDR3: CSANIEGGYTF
DNA: TGCAGTGCTAATATCGAGGGTGGCTACACCTTC

D: -
V: TRBV5-1
size: -
J: TRBJ2-5
CDR3: CASSPPHGVQETQYF
DNA: TGCGCCAGCAGCCCCCCCCACGGGGTTCAAGAGACCCAGTACTTC

D: -
V: TRBV3-1/TRBV3-2
size: -
J: TRBJ1-2
CDR3: CASSQDQANYGYTF
DNA: TGTGCCAGCAGCCAAGACCAGGCGAACTATGGCTACACCTTC

D: -
V: TRBV30
size: -
J: TRBJ1-1
CDR3: CAWDRMNTEAFF
DNA: TGTGCCTGGGACAGAATGAACACTGAAGCTTTCTTT

D: -
V: TRBV9
size: -
J: TRBJ2-1
CDR3: CASSVGGRADNEQFF
DNA: TGTGCCAGCAGCGTAGGTGGCAGGGCAGACAATGAGCAGTTCTTC

D: TRBD1
V: TRBV9
size: -
J: TRBJ1-5
CDR3: CASSVCRTGDRQPQHF
DNA: TGTGCCAGCAGCGTATGTAGGACAGGGGATCGTCAGCCCCAGCATTTT

D: -
V: TRBV11-2
size: -
J: TRBJ2-7
CDR3: CASSLGQGLGYEQYF
DNA: TGTGCCAGCAGCTTAGGGCAGGGATTGGGCTACGAGCAGTACTTC

D: -
V: TRBV7-9
size: -
J: TRBJ1-2
CDR3: CASSLQGFYGYTF
DNA: TGTGCCAGCAGCTTACAGGGATTCTATGGCTACACCTTC

D: -
V: TRBV2
size: -
J: TRBJ1-4
CDR3: CASSERQGGRGNEKLFF
DNA: TGTGCCAGCAGTGAAAGGCAGGGAGGACGGGGTAATGAAAAACTGTTTTTT

D: -
V: TRBV2
size: -
J: TRBJ1-5
CDR3: CASSGVQSSQPQHF
DNA: TGTGCCAGCAGTGGTGTGCAGTCCAGTCAGCCCCAGCATTTT